Below, 20 T cell receptor beta chains from the same sample are listed, as sequenced in a study of blood T cell repertoires in COVID-19. Generated by immunoSEQ multiplex PCR, the TCRdb table keeps only in-frame clones and is missing some. The data hold 200,000 to 250,000 clones, with about 79% observed a single time. Sequencing was performed on peripheral blood. The receptors shown here come from a man aged 45-65 years with active or convalescent COVID-19.

The chain employs TRBV7-9 and TRBJ1-5, with TRBD1 matching over 8 bases. J gave up 6 bases and V 4 bases, and 11 bases lay outside the gene matches. This CDR3 is 16 amino acids long. CDR1 is SEHNR, CDR2 FQNEAQ, per germline (reference sequence). CDR3 loop: CASSYTSGQGAQPQHF. For the CDR3, the DNA is TGTGCCAGCAGCTACACTAGTGGACAGGGAGCTCAGCCCCAGCATTTT.

Worth noting for this clone: Other DNA sequences in this specimen translate into the identical CDR3. The chain combines TRBV12-3 or TRBV12-4 with TRBJ2-1, with D possibly TRBD2 on 5 matching bases. Trimming pared 3 bases from V and 9 bases from J, leaving 6 bases between. The CDR3 sequence is 11 residues long. For the CDR3, the DNA is TGTGCCAGCAGTTTGGCGGGTGAGCAGTTCTTC. Translated: CASSLAGEQFF.

The chain has TRBV5-5 and TRBJ2-2; the D is unclear. CDR1 is SGHKS and CDR2 is YYEKEE in the germline V gene (reference sequence). Deletions cut 4 bases from V and 4 bases from J, with 11 bases between. The CDR3 length is 14 residues. CDR3 sequence reads: CASSPESVTGELFF. The CDR3, as DNA: TGTGCCAGCAGCCCCGAGTCCGTCACCGGGGAGCTGTTTTTT.

The V call is TRBV27, the J call TRBJ2-1; 8 positions match TRBD1. V trimming: 8 bases; J trimming: 2 bases; junction bases outside the gene matches: 8. This CDR3 region has 15 residues. Germline CDR1 and CDR2: MNHEY and SMNVEV (reference sequence). CDR3 loop: CASGRTGQAYNEQFF. In DNA form, the CDR3 reads TGTGCCAGCGGAAGAACGGGACAGGCCTACAATGAGCAGTTCTTC.

The chain employs TRBV19 and TRBJ1-2; TRBD1 aligns across 9 bases. Germline CDR1 and CDR2: LNHDA and SQIVND (reference sequence). The V segment lost 4 bases and the J segment 5 bases; nucleotides outside the gene matches: 5. There are 14 residues in the CDR3. CDR3 bases: TGTGCCAGTAGTAGCTTCGGGACAGGGTATGGCTACACCTTC. It specifies CASSSFGTGYGYTF.

The chain combines TRBV2 with TRBJ2-5, with 9 bases that match TRBD1. This CDR3 has 15 amino acids. V shed 7 bases, J shed 5 bases, and the junction held 11 bases outside the gene matches. Germline V lookup: CDR1 SNHLY, CDR2 FYNNEI. CDR3 amino acids: CASNPTTGGVETQYF. The CDR3 region has the DNA TGTGCCAGCAACCCAACTACAGGGGGCGTGGAGACCCAGTACTTC.

In this sample, this clone turned up a few times. V and J are TRBV7-2 and TRBJ1-5; weak D call: TRBD1 (6 bases). Deletions cut 9 bases from V and 6 bases from J, with 12 bases between. The germline CDR1 and CDR2 sequences are SGHTA and FQGNSA. CDR3 length: 12 amino acids. Here the CDR3 DNA reads TGTGCCAGTGGGGGGGGGCGTCAGCCCCAGCATTTT. Translated, it gives CASGGGRQPQHF. The full variable domain, its missing parts supplied by reference TRBV7-2 and TRBJ1-5, is GAGVSQSPSNKVTEKGKDVELRCDPISGHTALYWYRQSLGQGLEFLIYFQGNSAPDKSGLPSDRFSAERTGGSVSTLTIQRTQQEDSAVYLCASGGGRQPQHFGDGTRLSIL.

The chain combines TRBV2 with TRBJ2-7; D perhaps matches TRBD1 (5 bases). The germline V and J ends were trimmed by 4 bases and 3 bases, with 7 bases remaining between them. CDR3 length: 12 amino acids. In germline, CDR1 is SNHLY, CDR2 FYNNEI. The CDR3 is CASSGQGYEQYF. As DNA, the CDR3 is TGTGCCAGCAGTGGGCAGGGCTACGAGCAGTACTTC.

The chain has TRBV28 and TRBJ2-5; 8 nucleotides align to TRBD1. In germline, CDR1 is MDHEN, CDR2 SYDVKM. The CDR3 has 15 amino acids. With V trimmed by 3 bases and J by 4 bases, 7 bases remained unmatched. CDR3 sequence reads: CASSFTETGGETQYF. CDR3 nucleotides: TGTGCCAGCAGTTTCACCGAAACAGGGGGAGAGACCCAGTACTTC.

The table lists this clone with a count of one. The gene calls are TRBV29-1 and TRBJ1-1, with D maybe TRBD1 (5 bases). The V end lost 6 bases, the J end lost 1 base, and 12 bases lay between the germline ends. CDR1 SQVTM and CDR2 ANQGSEA come from the germline V gene. There are 13 residues in the CDR3. Here the CDR3 DNA reads TGCAGCGTGACAACCAGGGAGAACACTGAAGCTTTCTTT. Its translation is CSVTTRENTEAFF.

The chain combines TRBV27 with TRBJ1-1; D is unresolved. CDR3 size: 11 residues. V lost 3 bases and J 3 bases, leaving 2 bases between the germline ends. CDR1 MNHEY and CDR2 SMNVEV come from the germline V gene (reference sequence). In DNA, the CDR3 is TGTGCCAGCAGTTTCTACACTGAAGCTTTCTTT. This sequence encodes CASSFYTEAFF.

In this sample, this clone turned up once. This chain joins TRBV7-9 and TRBJ2-5; 9 nucleotides align to TRBD2. The CDR3 totals 14 residues. The germline CDR1 and CDR2 sequences are SEHNR and FQNEAQ (reference sequence). The trim removed 5 bases at V and 5 bases at J, leaving 6 bases unmatched. The CDR3 protein is CASSQGLAGETQYF. The CDR3 DNA is TGTGCCAGCAGCCAGGGACTAGCTGGCGAGACCCAGTACTTC.

The chain joins TRBV5-6 to TRBJ2-7, with a tentative D call TRBD1 (6 bases). Looked up from germline, CDR1 is SGHDT and CDR2 is YYEEEE. This CDR3 is 16 amino acids long. V shed 4 bases and J shed 5 bases, with 22 bases lying between them. For the CDR3, the DNA is TGTGCCAGCAGCACCCGAGCCAGGGGAATTCCTAACGAGCAGTACTTC. It encodes CASSTRARGIPNEQYF.

J is TRBJ1-4 and V is TRBV28; 10 positions agree with TRBD1. Germline values: CDR1 MDHEN, CDR2 SYDVKM. V lost 4 bases, J lost 7 bases, and 6 bases stayed unmatched. The CDR3 totals 15 residues. This CDR3 is CASSSTGTGAEKLFF. As DNA, the CDR3 is TGTGCCAGCAGTTCTACCGGGACAGGGGCTGAAAAACTGTTTTTT.

This clone has only a few counts. J is TRBJ2-7 and V is TRBV28; no clear D gene. The CDR3 is made up of 14 amino acids. The germline V gene has CDR1 MDHEN and CDR2 SYDVKM. V lost 2 bases to trimming and J lost 0 bases, with 8 bases between them. The CDR3 sequence is CASSLLRGSYEQYF. The CDR3 DNA sequence: TGTGCCAGCAGTTTACTCAGAGGCTCCTACGAGCAGTACTTC.

This clone was seen just once. The chain employs TRBV5-1 and TRBJ1-6; TRBD1 matches 11 bases. The germline gives CDR1 SGHRS, CDR2 YFSETQ. V dropped 4 bases and J dropped 8; count of bases not matched to a gene: 5. This CDR3 region has 15 residues. The CDR3 nucleotides are TGCGCCAGCAGCGAACGGACAGGGGGCGATTCACCCCTCCACTTT. Its protein is CASSERTGGDSPLHF.

The chain uses TRBV2 and TRBJ1-1; 8 bases fit TRBD1. CDR3 length: 14 amino acids. Germline trimming cut 5 bases from V and 5 bases from J; bases unmatched to any gene: 7. In germline, CDR1 is SNHLY, CDR2 FYNNEI. The CDR3 DNA reads as TGTGCCAGCAGTTCCTCAGGGGGCAGTACTGAAGCTTTCTTT. Its protein product is CASSSSGGSTEAFF.

V gene TRBV19 combines with J gene TRBJ2-2; a possible D gene is TRBD2 (5 bases). CDR3 length equals 14 residues. The germline V and J ends were trimmed by 2 bases and 3 bases, with 7 bases remaining between them. Germline CDR1 LNHDA, CDR2 SQIVND (reference sequence). The CDR3, as DNA: TGTGCCAGTAGTATACTAGCTTACACCGGGGAGCTGTTTTTT. Its protein is CASSILAYTGELFF.

The V gene is TRBV12-3 or TRBV12-4, the J gene TRBJ2-5, with 8 bases lining up with TRBD2. The V gene end was trimmed by 3 bases and the J gene end by 10 bases; junction bases not matched to a gene: 7. This CDR3 region has 13 residues. CDR3 amino acids: CASSFGREAVQYF. CDR3 nucleotides: TGTGCCAGCAGTTTTGGGCGGGAGGCTGTCCAGTACTTC.

CDR3 coding DNA: TGTGCCACCAGCAGAGGATCCGGGGGACAGTCTAATGAAAAACTGTTTTTT. Protein product: CATSRGSGGQSNEKLFF. This chain joins TRBV15 and TRBJ1-4, with TRBD1 identical over 7 bases. V was pared by 1 base and J by 3 bases, with 8 bases of the junction left unmatched. This CDR3 is built from 17 residues. CDR1 LNHNV and CDR2 YYDKDF come from the germline V gene (reference sequence).